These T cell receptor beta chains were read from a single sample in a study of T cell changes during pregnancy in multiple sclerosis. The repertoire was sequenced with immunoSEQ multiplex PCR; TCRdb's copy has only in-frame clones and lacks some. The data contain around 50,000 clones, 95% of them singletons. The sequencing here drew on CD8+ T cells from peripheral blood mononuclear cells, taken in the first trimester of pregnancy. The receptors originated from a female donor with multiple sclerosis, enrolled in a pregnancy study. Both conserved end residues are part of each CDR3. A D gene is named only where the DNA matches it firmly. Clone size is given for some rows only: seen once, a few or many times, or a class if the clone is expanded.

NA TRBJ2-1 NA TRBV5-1 CASSLGGATTLNNEQFF TGCGCCAGCAGCTTAGGAGGGGCTACGACTTTAAACAATGAGCAGTTCTTC
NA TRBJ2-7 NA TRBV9 CASSVAAASYEQYF TGTGCCAGCAGCGTAGCGGCAGCGTCCTACGAGCAGTACTTC
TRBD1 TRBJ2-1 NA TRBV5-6 CASSPILTGVWGYNDEQFF TGTGCCAGCAGCCCCATCCTCACAGGGGTGTGGGGGTACAATGATGAGCAGTTCTTC
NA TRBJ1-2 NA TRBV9 CASTGEEANYGYTF TGTGCCAGCACCGGGGAAGAGGCGAACTATGGCTACACCTTC
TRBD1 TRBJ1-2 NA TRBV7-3 CASSLKTGLHYGYTF TGTGCCAGCAGCTTAAAGACAGGGCTACACTATGGCTACACCTTC
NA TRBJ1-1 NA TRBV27 CASSPGGNRAFF TGTGCCAGCAGTCCGGGGGGAAATAGGGCTTTCTTT
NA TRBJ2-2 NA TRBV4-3 CASSQEMQGLYTGELFF TGCGCCAGCAGCCAAGAGATGCAGGGGCTTTACACCGGGGAGCTGTTTTTT
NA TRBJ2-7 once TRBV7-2 CASSLVLSPGQEQYF TGTGCCAGCAGCTTAGTGCTCAGCCCAGGCCAGGAGCAGTACTTC
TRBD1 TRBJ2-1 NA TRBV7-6 CASSRGGANEQFF TGTGCCAGCAGCCGAGGGGGCGCCAATGAGCAGTTCTTC
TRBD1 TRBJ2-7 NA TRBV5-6 CASSPTGGGPYEQYF TGTGCCAGCAGCCCGACAGGGGGTGGCCCCTACGAGCAGTACTTC
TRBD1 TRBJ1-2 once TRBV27 CASSYNPGTGNYGYTF TGTGCCAGCAGCTACAACCCCGGGACAGGGAACTATGGCTACACCTTC
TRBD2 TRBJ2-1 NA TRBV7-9 CATGGGRGRDEQFF TGTGCCACGGGTGGCGGGAGGGGCCGCGATGAGCAGTTCTTC
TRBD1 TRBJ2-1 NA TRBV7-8 CATETGGGYNEQFF TGTGCCACCGAAACAGGGGGTGGCTACAATGAGCAGTTCTTC
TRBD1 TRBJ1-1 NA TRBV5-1 CASGGPTGGAFF TGCGCCAGCGGCGGCCCGACAGGGGGCGCTTTCTTT
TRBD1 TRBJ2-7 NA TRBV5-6 CASSLAGTGAYEQYF TGTGCCAGCAGCTTGGCGGGGACAGGGGCCTACGAGCAGTACTTC
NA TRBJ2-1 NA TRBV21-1 CASSQGRGDDRNEQFF TGTGCCAGCAGCCAGGGGAGGGGGGATGATAGAAATGAGCAGTTCTTC
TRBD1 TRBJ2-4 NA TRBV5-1 CASSLGPGQGAKNIQYF TGCGCCAGCAGCTTGGGACCTGGACAGGGTGCCAAAAACATTCAGTACTTC
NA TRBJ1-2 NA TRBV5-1 CASSRTGNGYTF TGCGCCAGCAGCAGGACGGGAAATGGCTACACCTTC
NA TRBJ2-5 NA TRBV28 CASSSEKDNQETQYF TGTGCCAGCAGTTCAGAGAAGGACAACCAAGAGACCCAGTACTTC
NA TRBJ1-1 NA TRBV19 CASSTLTGRTEAFF TGTGCCAGTAGTACTTTAACAGGGCGAACTGAAGCTTTCTTT
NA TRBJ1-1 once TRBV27 CASSLSGLMLEAFF TGTGCCAGCAGTTTAAGTGGCCTCATGCTTGAAGCTTTCTTT
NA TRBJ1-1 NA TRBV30 CAWSADTNTEAFF TGTGCCTGGAGTGCGGACACGAACACTGAAGCTTTCTTT
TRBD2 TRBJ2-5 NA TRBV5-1 CASSLVGGEETQYF TGCGCCAGCAGCTTGGTGGGGGGGGAAGAGACCCAGTACTTC
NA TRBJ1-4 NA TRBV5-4 CASSFRTAPEKLFF TGTGCCAGCAGCTTCCGGACAGCTCCTGAAAAACTGTTTTTT
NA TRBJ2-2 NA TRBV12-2 CASRFAKTDREDTGELFF TGTGCAAGTCGCTTTGCTAAAACGGACAGGGAGGACACCGGGGAGCTGTTTTTT
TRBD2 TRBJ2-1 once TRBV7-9 CASSLAGRSYNEQFF TGTGCCAGCAGTTTAGCGGGCCGCTCCTACAATGAGCAGTTCTTC
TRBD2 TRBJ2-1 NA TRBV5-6 CASSLYVLAANEQFF TGTGCCAGCAGCTTGTATGTACTAGCGGCGAATGAGCAGTTCTTC
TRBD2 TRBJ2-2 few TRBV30 CAWSNGGEDTGELFF TGTGCCTGGAGTAACGGGGGGGAGGACACCGGGGAGCTGTTTTTT
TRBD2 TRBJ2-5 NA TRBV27 CASSLWGGRAGETQYF TGTGCCAGCAGTTTATGGGGCGGGAGGGCCGGGGAGACCCAGTACTTC
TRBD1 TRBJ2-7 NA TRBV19 CASSTGTGVSYEQYF TGTGCCAGTAGTACAGGGACAGGGGTCTCCTACGAGCAGTACTTC
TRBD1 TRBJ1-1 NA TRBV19 CASSGTGARNTEAFF TGTGCCAGTAGCGGGACAGGGGCGCGGAACACTGAAGCTTTCTTT
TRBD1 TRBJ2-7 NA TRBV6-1 CASSEANPGQGAYEQYF TGTGCCAGCAGTGAAGCAAATCCGGGACAGGGCGCCTACGAGCAGTACTTC
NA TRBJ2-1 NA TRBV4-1 CASSHRTNPDDEQFF TGCGCCAGCAGCCACCGGACTAATCCCGACGATGAGCAGTTCTTC
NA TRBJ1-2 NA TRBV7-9 CASTKGVEIDGYTF TGTGCCAGCACCAAAGGGGTGGAGATCGATGGCTACACCTTC
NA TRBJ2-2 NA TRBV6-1 CASSDYITGELFF TGTGCCAGCAGTGATTATATCACCGGGGAGCTGTTTTTT
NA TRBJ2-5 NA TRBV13 CASSPLGETQYF TGTGCCAGCAGCCCCCTCGGGGAGACCCAGTACTTC
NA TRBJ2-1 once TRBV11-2 CASSLGGWSNSYNEQFF TGTGCCAGCAGCTTAGGGGGCTGGTCTAACTCCTACAATGAGCAGTTCTTC
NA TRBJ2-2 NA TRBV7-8 CASSSLTGELFF TGTGCCAGCAGCTCCTTGACCGGGGAGCTGTTTTTT
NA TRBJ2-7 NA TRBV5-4 CASSFLQGSYEQYF TGTGCCAGCAGCTTTCTTCAGGGTTCCTACGAGCAGTACTTC
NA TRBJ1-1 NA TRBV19 CASSLQGSGTEAFF TGTGCCAGTAGTTTACAGGGTTCGGGAACTGAAGCTTTCTTT
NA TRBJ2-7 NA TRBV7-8 CASSLTPSSSYEQYF TGTGCCAGCAGCTTAACCCCTTCGAGCTCCTACGAGCAGTACTTC
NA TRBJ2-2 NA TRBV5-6 CASSSPTDRITGELFF TGTGCCAGCAGCTCACCAACAGACAGGATAACCGGGGAGCTGTTTTTT
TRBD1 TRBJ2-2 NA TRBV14 CASSQEGRGLGELFF TGTGCCAGCAGCCAAGAAGGCAGGGGGCTCGGGGAGCTGTTTTTT
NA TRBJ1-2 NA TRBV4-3 CASSQDPVNYGYTF TGCGCCAGCAGCCAAGACCCAGTGAACTATGGCTACACCTTC
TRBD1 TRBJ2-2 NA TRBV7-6 CASSDPGQHNTGELFF TGTGCCAGCAGCGACCCGGGACAGCATAACACCGGGGAGCTGTTTTTT
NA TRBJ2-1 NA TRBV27 CASSFQASYNEQFF TGTGCCAGCAGTTTCCAGGCATCCTACAATGAGCAGTTCTTC
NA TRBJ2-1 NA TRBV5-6 CASTLGALSSYNEQFF TGTGCCAGTACTCTTGGTGCCTTGAGCTCCTACAATGAGCAGTTCTTC
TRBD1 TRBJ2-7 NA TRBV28 CASIPRDRVEQYF TGTGCCAGCATCCCCCGGGACAGGGTAGAGCAGTACTTC
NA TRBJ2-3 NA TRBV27 CASSLGGTSTDTQYF TGTGCCAGCAGTTTAGGAGGGACTAGCACAGATACGCAGTATTTT